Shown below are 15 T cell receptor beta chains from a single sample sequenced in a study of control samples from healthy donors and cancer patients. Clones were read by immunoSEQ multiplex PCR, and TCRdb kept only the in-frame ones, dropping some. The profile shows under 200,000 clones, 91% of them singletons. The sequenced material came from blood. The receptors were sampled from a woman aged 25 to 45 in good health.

CDR3 in amino acids: CATSDLYGYTF. The CDR3 nucleotides are TGTGCCACCAGTGATTTATACGGCTACACCTTC. This chain uses TRBV24-1 with TRBJ1-2; D is uncertain. The CDR3 sequence is 11 residues long. The ends were cut back, 1 base at V and 8 bases at J, with 4 bases in the middle. The V gene's germline CDR1 is KGHDR and CDR2 SFDVKD.

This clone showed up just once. The CDR3 DNA is TGTGCCAGCAGCTTAGCCCCGGGACTAGCGGGAGGGACCTACGAGCAGTACTTC. Translated, it gives CASSLAPGLAGGTYEQYF. The rearrangement links TRBV7-9 to TRBJ2-7; 16 nucleotides align to TRBD2. J was trimmed by 2 bases and V by 0 bases; bases with no gene match: 4. The CDR3 extends over 18 amino acids. Germline CDR1 reads SEHNR; CDR2 reads FQNEAQ (reference sequence). The variable domain in full, with the rest retrieved from reference TRBV7-9 and TRBJ2-7, is DTGVSQNPRHKITKRGQNVTFRCDPISEHNRLYWYRQTLGQGPEFLTYFQNEAQLEKSRLLSDRFSAERPKGSFSTLEIQRTEQGDSAMYLCASSLAPGLAGGTYEQYFGPGTRLTVT.

The CDR3 DNA follows: TGCGCCAGCAGCTTGGGGGACAGGGCGGGCGAGACCCAGTACTTC. This translates into CASSLGDRAGETQYF. The rearrangement joins TRBV5-1 to TRBJ2-5; 9 nucleotides line up with TRBD1. The CDR3 spans 15 residues. The V segment lost 0 bases and the J segment 5 bases; nucleotides outside the gene matches: 5. Germline CDR1 and CDR2: SGHRS and YFSETQ.

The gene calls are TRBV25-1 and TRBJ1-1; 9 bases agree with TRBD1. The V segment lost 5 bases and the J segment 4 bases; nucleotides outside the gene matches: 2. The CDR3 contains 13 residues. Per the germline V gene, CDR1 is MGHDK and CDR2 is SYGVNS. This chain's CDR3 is CASSTTGGTEAFF. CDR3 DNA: TGTGCCAGCAGTACGACAGGGGGCACTGAAGCTTTCTTT.

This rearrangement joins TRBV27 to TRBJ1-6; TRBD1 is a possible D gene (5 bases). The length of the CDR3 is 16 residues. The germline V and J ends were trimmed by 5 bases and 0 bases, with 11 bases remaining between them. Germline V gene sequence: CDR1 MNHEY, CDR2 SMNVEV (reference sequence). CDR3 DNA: TGTGCCAGCAGTGGATACAGGAGCTCCTATAATTCACCCCTCCACTTT. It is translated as CASSGYRSSYNSPLHF.

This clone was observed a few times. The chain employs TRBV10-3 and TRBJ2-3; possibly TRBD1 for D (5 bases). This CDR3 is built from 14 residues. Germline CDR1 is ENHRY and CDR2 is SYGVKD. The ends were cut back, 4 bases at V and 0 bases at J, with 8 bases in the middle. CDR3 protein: CAISGTSSTDTQYF. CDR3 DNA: TGTGCCATCAGTGGGACATCTAGCACAGATACGCAGTATTTT.

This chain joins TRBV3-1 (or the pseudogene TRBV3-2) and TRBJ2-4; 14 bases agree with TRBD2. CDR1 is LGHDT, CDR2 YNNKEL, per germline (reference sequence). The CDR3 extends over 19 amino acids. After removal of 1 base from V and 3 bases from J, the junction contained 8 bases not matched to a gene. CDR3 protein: CASSQALTSGRASKNIQYF. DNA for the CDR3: TGTGCCAGCAGCCAAGCCCTGACTAGCGGGAGGGCCAGCAAAAACATTCAGTACTTC.

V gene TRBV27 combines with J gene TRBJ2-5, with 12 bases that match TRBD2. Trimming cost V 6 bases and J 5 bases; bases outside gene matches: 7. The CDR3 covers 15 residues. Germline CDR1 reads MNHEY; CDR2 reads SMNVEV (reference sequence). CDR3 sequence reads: CASRLAGGPGETQYF. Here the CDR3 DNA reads TGTGCCAGCAGGCTAGCGGGGGGGCCGGGGGAGACCCAGTACTTC.

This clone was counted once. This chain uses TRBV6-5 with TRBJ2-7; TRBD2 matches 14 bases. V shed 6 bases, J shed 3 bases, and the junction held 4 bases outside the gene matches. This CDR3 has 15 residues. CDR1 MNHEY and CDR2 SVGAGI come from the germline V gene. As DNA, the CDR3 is TGTGCCAGCAGGAGGACTAGCGGGGGGTACTACGAGCAGTACTTC. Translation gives CASRRTSGGYYEQYF.

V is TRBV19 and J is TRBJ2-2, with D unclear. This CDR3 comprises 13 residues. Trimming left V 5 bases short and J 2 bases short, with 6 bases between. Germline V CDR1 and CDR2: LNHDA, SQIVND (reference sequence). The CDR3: CASSSSNTGELFF. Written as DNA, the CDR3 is TGTGCCAGTAGTTCCTCTAACACCGGGGAGCTGTTTTTT.

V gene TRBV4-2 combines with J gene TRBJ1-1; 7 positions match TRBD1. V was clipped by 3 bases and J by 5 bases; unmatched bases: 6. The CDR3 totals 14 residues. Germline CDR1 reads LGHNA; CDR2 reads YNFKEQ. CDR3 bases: TGTGCCAGCAGCCAGAGACAGGGAAGGACTGAAGCTTTCTTT. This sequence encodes CASSQRQGRTEAFF.

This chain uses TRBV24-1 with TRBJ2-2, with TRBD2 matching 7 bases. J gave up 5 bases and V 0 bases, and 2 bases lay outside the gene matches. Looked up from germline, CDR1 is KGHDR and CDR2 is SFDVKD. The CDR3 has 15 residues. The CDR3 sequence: CATSDLRGETGELFF. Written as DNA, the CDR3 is TGTGCCACCAGTGATTTGCGGGGGGAAACCGGGGAGCTGTTTTTT.

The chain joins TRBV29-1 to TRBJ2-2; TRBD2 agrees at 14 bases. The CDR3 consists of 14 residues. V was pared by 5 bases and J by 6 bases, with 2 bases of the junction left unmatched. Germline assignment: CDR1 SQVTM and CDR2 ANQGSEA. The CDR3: CSVKGLAGAGELFF. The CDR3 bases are TGCAGCGTTAAGGGACTAGCGGGAGCCGGGGAGCTGTTTTTT.

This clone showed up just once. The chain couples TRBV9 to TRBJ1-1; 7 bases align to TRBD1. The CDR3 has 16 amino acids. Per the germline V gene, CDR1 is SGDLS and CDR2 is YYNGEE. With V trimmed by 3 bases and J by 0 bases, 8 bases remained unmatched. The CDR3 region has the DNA TGTGCCAGCAGCGAACCACAGGGGACCATGAACACTGAAGCTTTCTTT. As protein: CASSEPQGTMNTEAFF.

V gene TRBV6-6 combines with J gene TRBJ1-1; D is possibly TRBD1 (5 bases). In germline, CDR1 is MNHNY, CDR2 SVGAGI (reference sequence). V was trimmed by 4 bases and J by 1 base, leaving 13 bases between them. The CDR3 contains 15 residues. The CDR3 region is CASSSIDRRNTEAFF. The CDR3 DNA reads TGTGCCAGCAGTTCGATAGACAGACGGAACACTGAAGCTTTCTTT.